The present TCR beta chain was sequenced within a study of CD8+CD57+ T cells in acquired aplastic anemia. The study profiled TCR beta VDJ and CDR3 using genomic DNA as template. TCRdb independently ran MiXCR on the reads; one entry per CDR3 protein. Seen here are some 82,000 distinct CDR3 sequences, over 35% observed once, and the top ten hold approximately 61%. Trimming stripped 2 bases from V and 3 bases from J, with 13 bases between. Germline V gives CDR1 KGHDR, CDR2 SFDVKD. This CDR3 comprises 16 residues. The sample was sorted CD4+, CD8+, or CD8+CD57+ T cells (not recorded which) from PBMCs. V and J are TRBV24-1 and TRBJ1-5, with D perhaps TRBD1 (6 bases). The TCR was taken from a human donor in good health, serving as a control. The CDR3 reads CATSDSWDKYNQPQHF. The CDR3 DNA is TGTGCCACCAGTGATTCTTGGGACAAGTACAATCAGCCCCAGCATTTT.